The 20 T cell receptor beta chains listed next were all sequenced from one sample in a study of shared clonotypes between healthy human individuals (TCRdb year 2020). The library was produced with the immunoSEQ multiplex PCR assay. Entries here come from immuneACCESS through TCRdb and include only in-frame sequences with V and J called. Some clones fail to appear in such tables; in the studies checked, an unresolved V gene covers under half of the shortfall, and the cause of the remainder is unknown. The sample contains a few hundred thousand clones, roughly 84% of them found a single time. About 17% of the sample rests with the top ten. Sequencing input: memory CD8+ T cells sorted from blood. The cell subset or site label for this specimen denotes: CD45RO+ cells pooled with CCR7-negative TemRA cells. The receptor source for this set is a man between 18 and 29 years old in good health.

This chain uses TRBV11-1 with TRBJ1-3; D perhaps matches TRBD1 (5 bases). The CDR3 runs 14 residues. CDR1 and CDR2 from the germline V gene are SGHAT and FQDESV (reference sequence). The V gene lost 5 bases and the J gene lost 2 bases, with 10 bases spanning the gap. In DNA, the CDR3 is TGTGCCAGCAGCCCCGGGACGGCTGGAAACACCATATATTTT. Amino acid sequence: CASSPGTAGNTIYF.

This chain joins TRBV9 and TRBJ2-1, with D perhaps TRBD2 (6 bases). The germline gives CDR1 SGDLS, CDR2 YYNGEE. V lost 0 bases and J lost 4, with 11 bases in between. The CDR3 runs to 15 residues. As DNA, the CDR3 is TGTGCCAGCAGCGTAGCCGCGGCGGGGTACAATGAGCAGTTCTTC. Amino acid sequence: CASSVAAAGYNEQFF.

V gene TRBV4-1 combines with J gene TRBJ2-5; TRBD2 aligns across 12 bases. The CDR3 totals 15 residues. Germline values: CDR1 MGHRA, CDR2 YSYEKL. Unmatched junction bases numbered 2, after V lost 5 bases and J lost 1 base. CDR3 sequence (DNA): TGCGCCAGCAGCGAGACTAGCGGGGGCCAAGAGACCCAGTACTTC. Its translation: CASSETSGGQETQYF.

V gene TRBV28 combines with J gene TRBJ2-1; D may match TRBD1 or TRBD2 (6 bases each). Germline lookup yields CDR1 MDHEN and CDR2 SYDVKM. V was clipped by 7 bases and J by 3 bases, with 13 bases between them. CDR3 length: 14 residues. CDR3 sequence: CASTQGTFYNEQFF. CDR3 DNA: TGTGCCAGCACCCAGGGGACTTTCTACAATGAGCAGTTCTTC.

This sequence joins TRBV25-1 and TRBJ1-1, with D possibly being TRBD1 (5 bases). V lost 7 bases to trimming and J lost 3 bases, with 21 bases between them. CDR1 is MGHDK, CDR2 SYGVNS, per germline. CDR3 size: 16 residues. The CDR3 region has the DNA TGTGCCAGCACCAATGAGGGACCAGGAATGGACACTGAAGCTTTCTTT. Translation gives CASTNEGPGMDTEAFF.

CDR3 nucleotides: TGTGCCAGCAGCGTAACCTACGAGCAGTACTTC. It yields the protein CASSVTYEQYF. V and J are TRBV7-9 and TRBJ2-7; D call uncertain. Trimming left V 5 bases short and J 2 bases short, with 4 bases between. Germline V CDR1 and CDR2: SEHNR, FQNEAQ (reference sequence). The CDR3 has 11 residues.

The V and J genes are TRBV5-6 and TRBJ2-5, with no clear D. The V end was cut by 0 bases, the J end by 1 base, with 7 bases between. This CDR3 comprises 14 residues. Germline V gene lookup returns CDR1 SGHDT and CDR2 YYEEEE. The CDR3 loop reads CASSLAAIQETQYF. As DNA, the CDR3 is TGTGCCAGCAGCTTGGCCGCCATCCAAGAGACCCAGTACTTC.

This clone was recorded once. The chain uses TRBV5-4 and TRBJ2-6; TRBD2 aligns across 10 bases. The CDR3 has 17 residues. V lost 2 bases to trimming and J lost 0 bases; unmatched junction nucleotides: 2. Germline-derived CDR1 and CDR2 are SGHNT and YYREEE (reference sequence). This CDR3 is CASSLPSGSSGANVLTF. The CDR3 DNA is TGTGCCAGCAGCTTACCTAGCGGGAGCTCTGGGGCCAACGTCCTGACTTTC.

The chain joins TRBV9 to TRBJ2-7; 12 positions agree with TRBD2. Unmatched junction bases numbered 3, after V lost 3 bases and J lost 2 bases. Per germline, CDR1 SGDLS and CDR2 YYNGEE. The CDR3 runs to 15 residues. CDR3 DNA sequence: TGTGCCAGCAGCGGCGGGACTAGCGGGCCCTACGAGCAGTACTTC. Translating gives CASSGGTSGPYEQYF.

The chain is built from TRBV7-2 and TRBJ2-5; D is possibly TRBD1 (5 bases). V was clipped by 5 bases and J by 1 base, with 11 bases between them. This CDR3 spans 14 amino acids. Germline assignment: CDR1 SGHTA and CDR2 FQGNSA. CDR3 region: CASSPYRSQETQYF. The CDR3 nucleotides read TGTGCCAGCAGCCCTTACAGGAGCCAAGAGACCCAGTACTTC.

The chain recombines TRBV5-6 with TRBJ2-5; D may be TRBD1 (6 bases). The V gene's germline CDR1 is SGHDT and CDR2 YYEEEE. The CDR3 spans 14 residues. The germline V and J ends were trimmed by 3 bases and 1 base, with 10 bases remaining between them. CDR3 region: CASSYDRIQETQYF. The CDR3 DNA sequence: TGTGCCAGCAGCTACGACAGGATCCAAGAGACCCAGTACTTC.

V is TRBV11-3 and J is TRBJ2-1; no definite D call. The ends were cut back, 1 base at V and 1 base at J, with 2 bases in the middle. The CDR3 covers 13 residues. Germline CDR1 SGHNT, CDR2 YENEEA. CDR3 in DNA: TGTGCCAGCAGCTTAGGTTCCTACAATGAGCAGTTCTTC. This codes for CASSLGSYNEQFF. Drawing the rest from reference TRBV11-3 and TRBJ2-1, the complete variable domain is EAGVVQSPRYKIIEKKQPVAFWCNPISGHNTLYWYLQNLGQGPELLIRYENEEAVDDSQLPKDRFSAERLKGVDSTLKIQPAELGDSAVYLCASSLGSYNEQFFGPGTRLTVL.

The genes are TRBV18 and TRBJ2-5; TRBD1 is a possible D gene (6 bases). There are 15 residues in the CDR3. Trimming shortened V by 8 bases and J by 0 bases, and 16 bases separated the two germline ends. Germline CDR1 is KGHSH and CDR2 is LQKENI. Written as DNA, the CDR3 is TGTGCCAGCGGGAGAGGGGGAGTAAACCAAGAGACCCAGTACTTC. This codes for CASGRGGVNQETQYF.

CDR3 DNA sequence: TGTGCCAGCAGCTCTAGGGACAGTGGGAAACTGACGGGCTACACCTTC. Translating it yields CASSSRDSGKLTGYTF. The rearrangement uses TRBV7-2 and TRBJ1-2, with 7 bases that match TRBD1. This CDR3 spans 16 amino acids. The germline V gene encodes CDR1 SGHTA and CDR2 FQGNSA. V gave up 4 bases and J gave up 8 bases; unmatched junction bases: 16.

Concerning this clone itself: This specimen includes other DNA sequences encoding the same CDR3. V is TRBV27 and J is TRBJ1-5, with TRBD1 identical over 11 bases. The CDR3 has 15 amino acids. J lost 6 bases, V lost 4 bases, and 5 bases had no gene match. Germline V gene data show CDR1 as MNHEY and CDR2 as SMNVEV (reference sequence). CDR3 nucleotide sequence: TGTGCCAGCAGTTCTGGACAGGGGGCTAGTCAGCCCCAGCATTTT. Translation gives CASSSGQGASQPQHF.

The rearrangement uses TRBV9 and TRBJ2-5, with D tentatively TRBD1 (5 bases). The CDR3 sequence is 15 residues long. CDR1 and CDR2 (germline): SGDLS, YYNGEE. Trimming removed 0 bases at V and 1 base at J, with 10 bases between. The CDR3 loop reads CASSVVGASQETQYF. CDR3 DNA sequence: TGTGCCAGCAGCGTAGTAGGGGCTTCCCAAGAGACCCAGTACTTC.

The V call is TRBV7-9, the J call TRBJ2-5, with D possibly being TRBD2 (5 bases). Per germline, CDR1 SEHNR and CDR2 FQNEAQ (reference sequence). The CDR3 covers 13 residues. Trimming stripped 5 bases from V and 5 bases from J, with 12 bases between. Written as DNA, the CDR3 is TGTGCCAGCAGCCCGCACCAGCGGGAGACCCAGTACTTC. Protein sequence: CASSPHQRETQYF.

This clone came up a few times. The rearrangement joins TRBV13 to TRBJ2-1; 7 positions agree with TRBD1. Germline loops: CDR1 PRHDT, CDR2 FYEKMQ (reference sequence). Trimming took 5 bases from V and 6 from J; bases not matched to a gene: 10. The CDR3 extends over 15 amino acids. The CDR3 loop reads CASSLEGQPTNEQFF. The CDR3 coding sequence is TGTGCCAGCAGCCTAGAGGGACAGCCCACCAATGAGCAGTTCTTC. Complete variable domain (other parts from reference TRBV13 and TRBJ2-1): AAGVIQSPRHLIKEKRETATLKCYPIPRHDTVYWYQQGPGQDPQFLISFYEKMQSDKGSIPDRFSAQQFSDYHSELNMSSLELGDSALYFCASSLEGQPTNEQFFGPGTRLTVL.

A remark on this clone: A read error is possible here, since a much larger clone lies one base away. The CDR3 spells CASSTTGGNTEAFF. Written as DNA, the CDR3 is TGTGCCAGCAGCACGACAGGGGGGAACACTGAAGCTTTCTTT. The V gene is TRBV7-9, the J gene TRBJ1-1, with 9 bases lining up with TRBD1. The length of the CDR3 is 14 residues. CDR1 SEHNR and CDR2 FQNEAQ come from the germline V gene (reference sequence). Trimming removed 5 bases from V and 1 base from J; junction bases left unmatched: 2.

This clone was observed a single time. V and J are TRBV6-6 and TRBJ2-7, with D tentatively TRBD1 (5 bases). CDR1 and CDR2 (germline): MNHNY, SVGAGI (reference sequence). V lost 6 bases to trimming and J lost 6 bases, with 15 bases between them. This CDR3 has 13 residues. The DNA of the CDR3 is TGTGCCAGCAGCCCCACCGACAGATCCGAGCAGTACTTC. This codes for CASSPTDRSEQYF.